The rows below give T cell receptor beta chains drawn from one sample of a study of T cell changes during pregnancy in multiple sclerosis. Measured with immunoSEQ multiplex PCR; TCRdb has only the in-frame clones, and not every one. The sample shows roughly 100,000 clones, around 91% of them seen only once. Sample: peripheral blood, taken after pregnancy. The receptors derive from a female donor with multiple sclerosis, enrolled in a pregnancy study. CDR3s include the opening cysteine and the closing phenylalanine or tryptophan. The D gene is left open where the match is weak.

d_gene	j_gene	v_gene	CDR3aa
.	TRBJ1-5	TRBV5-8	CASSSAGNQPQHF
.	TRBJ1-6	TRBV4-2	CASSPFGTFDNSPLHF
TRBD1	TRBJ1-2	TRBV7-3	CASSPGQGESGYTF
.	TRBJ1-5	TRBV7-9	CASSSTGSNQPQHF
.	TRBJ1-1	TRBV5-4	CASSLGQPNTEAFF
TRBD2	TRBJ2-1	TRBV7-8	CASSLFIGGLAYNNEQFF
TRBD1	TRBJ1-4	TRBV4-2	CASSQGIDRGGEKLFF
TRBD1	TRBJ1-2	TRBV2	CASTKGQGAHYGYTF
.	TRBJ2-7	TRBV7-2	CASSFGRRAVNEQYF
TRBD1	TRBJ2-7	TRBV7-9	CASSRGTDTTGAYEQYF
TRBD1	TRBJ2-7	TRBV7-9	CASSYRDRGYEQYF
.	TRBJ1-1	TRBV7-9	CASQQGPNTEAFF
.	TRBJ1-1	TRBV6-6	CASSFRRTRDTEAFF
.	TRBJ2-2	TRBV5-8	CASSLVVISVLTNTGELFF